Included here is one TCR beta chain sequence, with context. What it binds is not known. These data originate in a study of cytomegalovirus exposure and HLA in healthy donors. Study-wide context: An analysis done earlier identified fewer than 140 million unique TCR beta sequences from approximately 180 million T cells.

Overall study findings and caveats: As a later analysis showed, several of the most significant clusters appeared to be linked to common viral pathogens. Productive rates of about 90% or about 30% were seen for most TCR beta V segments in an earlier analysis.

V gave up 10 bases and J gave up 6 bases; unmatched junction bases: 10. Germline V gene data show CDR1 as MNHEY and CDR2 as SMNVEV (reference sequence). The CDR3 runs to 13 residues. The PCR employed 60 Vbeta primers together with 13 Jbeta primers. Per the authors' pipeline: There were around 78 million unique TCR beta chains by a later count, and approximately 10 million of them were shared. Measured with immunoSEQ multiplex PCR; TCRdb has only the in-frame clones, and not every one. Clone size and V and J calls were adopted from that table, with D and trimming inferred from the DNA. The data include approximately 70,000 clones; the top ten clones carry 4.5% to 5%.

The TCR comes from a woman aged 40-49 years in good health and CMV-seropositive. The gene calls are TRBV27 and TRBJ2-7; 9 nucleotides line up with TRBD2. Sequencing was done on a sample of PBMCs. CDR3 DNA sequence: TGTGCCACCCTCGGTAGCGGGAGAGGCGAGCAGTACTTC. Translating it yields CATLGSGRGEQYF.